This T cell receptor beta chain is from a study of blood T cell repertoires in COVID-19. In the study overall: Samples representing acute and convalescent COVID-19 were sourced from the United States, Italy and Spain. PBMCs, B-cell-depleted T cells, or T cells provided the cDNA or gDNA that made up the material.

The V and J ends lost 4 bases and 5 bases, in that order; junction bases with no gene match: 7. CDR3 length: 15 residues. The germline gives CDR1 MNHEY, CDR2 SVGEGT. Original processing methods: Estimates of nucleated cell counts were drawn from the amplification of reference gene primers. TCRdb's copy holds only in-frame clones and misses some; the assay was immunoSEQ multiplex PCR. V and J calls and clone size follow that table, whereas D and trimming were derived from the DNA. The data show approximately 150,000 clones, 80% to 90% seen once. The specimen sequenced was peripheral blood. The chain recombines TRBV6-2 or TRBV6-3 with TRBJ1-1, with 10 bases matching TRBD1. This TCR was recovered from a man aged 60-69 years with active or convalescent COVID-19. The CDR3 reads CASSLHRDRGTEAFF. The CDR3 DNA follows: TGTGCCAGCAGTTTACACCGGGACAGGGGAACTGAAGCTTTCTTT.